This T cell receptor beta chain appears in the sequencing data of a study of OX40 agonist ivuxolimab in advanced cancers. Study-level information: The patients got ivuxolimab, which is an agonistic anti-OX40 (CD134) antibody. A mean age of 60 years, range about 20 to 79, was recorded, and over 65% were male. The dose of intravenous ivuxolimab that patients received every 2 weeks ranged from 0.01 to 10 mg/kg.

Method: immunoSEQ multiplex PCR; TCRdb's copy keeps in-frame clones and lacks some. The table includes tens of thousands of clones, less than 85% detected once. From germline, CDR1 is MNHNS and CDR2 SASEGT. V dropped 4 bases and J dropped 4 bases, with 8 bases sitting between them. This CDR3 spans 13 amino acids. Patients who had autoimmune disease history or got systemic immunosuppression were left out. The clonotype originates from an adult with an advanced solid tumor such as melanoma, head and neck, liver or kidney cancer. The chain combines TRBV6-1 with TRBJ1-3; a weak D match, TRBD1 (5 bases). The material was CD4+ or CD8+ T cells sorted from blood, obtained in a trial of the OX40 agonist ivuxolimab. CDR3 in amino acids: CASSATAGNTIYF. The CDR3 DNA reads as TGTGCCAGCAGTGCGACAGCCGGAAACACCATATATTTT.